These T cell receptor beta chains were read from a single sample in a study of T cells in localized non-small cell lung cancer. Clones were sequenced by immunoSEQ multiplex PCR, and TCRdb holds only the in-frame ones, with some missing. The profile covers 130,000 or so clones, with 89% appearing a single time and about 1.5% taken by the ten largest. The sequences come from peripheral blood, collected before any cancer treatment. Source of these receptors: a female donor at least 60 years old with stage I lung adenocarcinoma. CDR3s include the opening cysteine and the closing phenylalanine or tryptophan. D genes are given only for firm matches. Clone size is shown for a subset of rows, as once, few, many or a class of expanded clone.

abundance: NA
j_gene: TRBJ2-7
d_gene: NA
v_gene: TRBV29-1
CDR3nt: TGCAGCGTTGCAACAGGGAGCTCCTACGAGCAGTACTTC
CDR3aa: CSVATGSSYEQYF

abundance: NA
j_gene: TRBJ2-3
d_gene: NA
v_gene: TRBV5-4
CDR3nt: TGTGCCAGCAGCTTACCTCCCACCCATACGCAGTATTTT
CDR3aa: CASSLPPTHTQYF

abundance: NA
j_gene: TRBJ2-2
d_gene: NA
v_gene: TRBV10-1
CDR3nt: TGCGCCAGCAGTGTAGACAGATCAACCGGGGAGCTGTTTTTT
CDR3aa: CASSVDRSTGELFF

abundance: NA
j_gene: TRBJ2-5
d_gene: NA
v_gene: TRBV5-4
CDR3nt: TGTGCCAGCAGCTTTTACGGAACAGTGGGTGATCAAGAGACCCAGTACTTC
CDR3aa: CASSFYGTVGDQETQYF

abundance: NA
j_gene: TRBJ2-5
d_gene: NA
v_gene: TRBV18
CDR3nt: TGTGCCAGCTCACCTCTAGGGGGAGGGCTACAAGAGACCCAGTACTTC
CDR3aa: CASSPLGGGLQETQYF

abundance: NA
j_gene: TRBJ1-1
d_gene: TRBD1
v_gene: TRBV7-9
CDR3nt: TGTGCCAGCAGTTTGACAGGGGGCCCGAACACTGAAGCTTTCTTT
CDR3aa: CASSLTGGPNTEAFF

abundance: once
j_gene: TRBJ2-7
d_gene: NA
v_gene: TRBV11-2
CDR3nt: TGTGCCAGCAGCTTAGAACCGACCTACGAGCAGTACTTC
CDR3aa: CASSLEPTYEQYF

abundance: NA
j_gene: TRBJ2-7
d_gene: NA
v_gene: TRBV7-6
CDR3nt: TGTGCCAGCAGCTTAGAACAGGCCTCGAAGTACTTC
CDR3aa: CASSLEQASKYF

abundance: NA
j_gene: TRBJ1-4
d_gene: TRBD1
v_gene: TRBV28
CDR3nt: TGTGCCAGCAGTCGACTCCCGGGACAGCTTAATGAAAAACTGTTTTTT
CDR3aa: CASSRLPGQLNEKLFF

abundance: NA
j_gene: TRBJ1-2
d_gene: NA
v_gene: TRBV10-3
CDR3nt: TGTGCCATCAGCACGGACGGCTATGGCTACACCTTC
CDR3aa: CAISTDGYGYTF

abundance: NA
j_gene: TRBJ2-7
d_gene: NA
v_gene: TRBV7-3
CDR3nt: TGTGCCAGCAGCTTAACCCCCTCCAGGGTAACCCCCTCCTACGAGCAGTACTTC
CDR3aa: CASSLTPSRVTPSYEQYF

abundance: NA
j_gene: TRBJ1-6
d_gene: NA
v_gene: TRBV2
CDR3nt: TGTGCCAGCAGTGAACAGGGATTAAATTCACCCCTCCACTTT
CDR3aa: CASSEQGLNSPLHF

abundance: NA
j_gene: TRBJ1-1
d_gene: NA
v_gene: TRBV2
CDR3nt: TGTGCCAGCAGTGAAGAGGGCAGAATCGGTACTGAAGCTTTCTTT
CDR3aa: CASSEEGRIGTEAFF

abundance: NA
j_gene: TRBJ1-2
d_gene: NA
v_gene: TRBV21-1
CDR3nt: TGTGCCAGCAGTCTCCGCTGCCCTCAGTACTATGGCTACACCTTC
CDR3aa: CASSLRCPQYYGYTF